The 9 T cell receptor beta chains below come from one sample, sequenced in a study of blood T cell repertoires in COVID-19. Only in-frame clones appear in the TCRdb table, and some are missing; sequencing was by immunoSEQ multiplex PCR. The sample carries roughly 80,000 clones, approximately 88% recorded once. The specimen sequenced was peripheral blood. The receptors were gathered from an elderly woman with acute or convalescent COVID-19.

The chain employs TRBV14 and TRBJ2-5, with a weak D call TRBD2 (6 bases). The CDR3 has 15 amino acids. The V end lost 4 bases, the J end lost 1 base, and 13 bases lay between the germline ends. The germline V gene encodes CDR1 SGHDN and CDR2 FVKESK. The CDR3 region is CASSRTGSVQETQYF. In DNA, the CDR3 is TGTGCCAGCAGCCGAACCGGGAGCGTCCAAGAGACCCAGTACTTC. Using reference TRBV14 and TRBJ2-5 for the parts outside the CDR3, the full variable domain is EAGVTQFPSHSVIEKGQTVTLRCDPISGHDNLYWYRRVMGKEIKFLLHFVKESKQDESGMPNNRFLAERTGGTYSTLKVQPAELEDSGVYFCASSRTGSVQETQYFGPGTRLLVL.

The chain carries TRBV7-9 and TRBJ2-5; D uncertain. Germline CDR1 and CDR2: SEHNR and FQNEAQ (reference sequence). The CDR3 spans 12 residues. V dropped 2 bases and J dropped 2 bases, with 3 bases sitting between them. The CDR3: CASSLTQETQYF. CDR3 sequence (DNA): TGTGCCAGCAGCTTAACACAAGAGACCCAGTACTTC. Variable domain in full (rest from reference TRBV7-9 and TRBJ2-5): DTGVSQNPRHKITKRGQNVTFRCDPISEHNRLYWYRQTLGQGPEFLTYFQNEAQLEKSRLLSDRFSAERPKGSFSTLEIQRTEQGDSAMYLCASSLTQETQYFGPGTRLLVL.

The chain combines TRBV11-2 with TRBJ1-3; D not certain. Germline CDR1 reads SGHAT; CDR2 reads FQNNGV. The CDR3 has 12 amino acids. V gave up 4 bases and J gave up 7 bases, with 8 bases separating them. CDR3 nucleotide sequence: TGTGCCAGCAGCTATAGCCCTAACACCATATATTTT. It is translated as CASSYSPNTIYF.

This chain links TRBV29-1 with TRBJ1-5, with 10 bases matching TRBD1. The J segment lost 7 bases and the V segment lost 5 bases, leaving 8 bases of the junction unmatched. There are 14 residues in the CDR3. Germline values: CDR1 SQVTM, CDR2 ANQGSEA. In nucleotides, the CDR3 is TGCAGCGTTCGGGGACAGGGGTATGGACAGCCCCAGCATTTT. Its protein product is CSVRGQGYGQPQHF.

CDR3 sequence: CASSLEWTGANPSTDTQYF. CDR3 bases: TGCGCCAGCAGCTTGGAATGGACAGGGGCGAACCCTAGCACAGATACGCAGTATTTT. The V call is TRBV5-1, the J call TRBJ2-3; 9 nucleotides match TRBD1. There are 19 residues in the CDR3. V was pared by 0 bases and J by 0 bases, with 11 bases of the junction left unmatched. CDR1 and CDR2 (germline): SGHRS, YFSETQ.

This clone was picked up one time. The gene calls are TRBV5-1 and TRBJ1-4, with D tentatively TRBD1 (6 bases). The germline V gene encodes CDR1 SGHRS and CDR2 YFSETQ. V was trimmed by 3 bases and J by 5 bases, leaving 11 bases between them. CDR3 length: 14 residues. The CDR3 DNA sequence: TGCGCCAGCAGCTACAGGGCAAGGAATGAAAAACTGTTTTTT. Translation gives CASSYRARNEKLFF.

This rearrangement joins TRBV12-3 or TRBV12-4 to TRBJ2-7; the D gene is possibly TRBD1 (5 bases). Trimming shortened V by 4 bases and J by 3 bases, and 10 bases separated the two germline ends. This CDR3 contains 13 residues. This CDR3 is CASSSTVDYEQYF. CDR3 nucleotides: TGTGCCAGCAGTTCGACAGTGGACTACGAGCAGTACTTC.

The chain uses TRBV5-1 and TRBJ2-1; 9 bases align to TRBD2. CDR1 and CDR2 from the germline V gene are SGHRS and YFSETQ. CDR3 size: 14 residues. The V and J ends lost 3 bases and 8 bases, in that order; junction bases with no gene match: 6. Here the CDR3 reads CASSYGTSYYEQFF. In DNA, the CDR3 is TGCGCCAGCAGCTACGGGACTAGCTATTATGAGCAGTTCTTC.

The V call is TRBV18, the J call TRBJ1-5, with D unclear. The CDR3 has 16 amino acids. Germline assignment: CDR1 KGHSH and CDR2 LQKENI. Trimming left V 3 bases short and J 1 base short, with 13 bases between. CDR3 sequence: CASSPSTSGSNQPQHF. CDR3 nucleotide sequence: TGTGCCAGCTCACCTTCCACCTCCGGGAGCAATCAGCCCCAGCATTTT.